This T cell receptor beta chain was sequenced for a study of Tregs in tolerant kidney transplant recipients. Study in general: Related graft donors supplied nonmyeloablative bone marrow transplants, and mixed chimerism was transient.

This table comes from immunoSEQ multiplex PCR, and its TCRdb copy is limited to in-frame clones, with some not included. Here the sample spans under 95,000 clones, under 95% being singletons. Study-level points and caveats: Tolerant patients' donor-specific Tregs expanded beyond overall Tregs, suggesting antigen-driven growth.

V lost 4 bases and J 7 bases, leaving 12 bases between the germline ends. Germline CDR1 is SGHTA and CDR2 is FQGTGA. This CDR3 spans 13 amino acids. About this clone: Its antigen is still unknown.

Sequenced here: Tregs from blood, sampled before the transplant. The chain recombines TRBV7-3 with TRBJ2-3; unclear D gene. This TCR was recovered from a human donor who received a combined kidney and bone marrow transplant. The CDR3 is CASSSNSGYTQYF. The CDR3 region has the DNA TGTGCCAGCAGCTCCAACAGTGGTTATACGCAGTATTTT.